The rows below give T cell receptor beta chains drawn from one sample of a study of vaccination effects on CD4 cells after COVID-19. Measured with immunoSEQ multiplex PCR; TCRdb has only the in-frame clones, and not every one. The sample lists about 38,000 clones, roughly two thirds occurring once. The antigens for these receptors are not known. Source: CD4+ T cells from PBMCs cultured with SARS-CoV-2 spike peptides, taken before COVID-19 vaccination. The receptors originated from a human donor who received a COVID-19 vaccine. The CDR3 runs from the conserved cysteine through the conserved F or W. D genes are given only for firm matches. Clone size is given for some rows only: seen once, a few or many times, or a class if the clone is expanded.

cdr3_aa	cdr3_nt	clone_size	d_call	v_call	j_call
CASSLLAGETQYF	TGTGCCAGCAGCTTACTAGCGGGAGAGACCCAGTACTTC	-	TRBD2	TRBV5-4	TRBJ2-5
CAWSRGKHEQYF	TGTGCCTGGAGTCGAGGGAAACACGAGCAGTACTTC	-	-	TRBV30	TRBJ2-7
CASSPRPGTTSGANVLTF	TGTGCCAGCTCACCACGCCCCGGGACTACCTCTGGGGCCAACGTCCTGACTTTC	-	TRBD2	TRBV18	TRBJ2-6
CASSYPGSNEKLFF	TGTGCCAGCAGCTACCCGGGGAGTAATGAAAAACTGTTTTTT	-	-	TRBV3-1/TRBV3-2	TRBJ1-4
CATSDSGTGNYGYTF	TGTGCCACCAGTGACTCCGGGACAGGGAACTATGGCTACACCTTC	-	TRBD1	TRBV24-1	TRBJ1-2
CASSYAGQGYEQYF	TGTGCCAGCAGTTATGCGGGACAGGGGTACGAGCAGTACTTC	-	TRBD1	TRBV6-5	TRBJ2-7
CASSVSGAGAHTGELFF	TGTGCCAGCAGCGTCTCGGGGGCGGGGGCCCACACCGGGGAGCTGTTTTTT	-	-	TRBV9	TRBJ2-2
CASSYTIYQPQHF	TGTGCCAGCAGCTATACAATCTATCAGCCCCAGCATTTT	few	-	TRBV2	TRBJ1-5
CASNTGNGEQFF	TGTGCCAGCAACACAGGGAACGGAGAGCAGTTCTTC	-	-	TRBV25-1	TRBJ2-1
CASSRGPQETQYF	TGTGCCAGCAGCCGCGGGCCCCAAGAGACCCAGTACTTC	-	-	TRBV7-3	TRBJ2-5
CSVDRKNTEAFF	TGCAGCGTTGACCGGAAGAACACTGAAGCTTTCTTT	-	-	TRBV29-1	TRBJ1-1
CASSRETGQNEQFF	TGTGCCAGCAGCCGTGAAACAGGACAGAATGAGCAGTTCTTC	-	-	TRBV4-2	TRBJ2-1
CASSHPRDYNPQETQYF	TGCGCCAGCAGCCATCCCCGGGACTACAATCCTCAGGAGACCCAGTACTTC	-	TRBD2	TRBV4-1	TRBJ2-5
CASSLGGVLGTEAFF	TGCGCCAGCAGCTTGGGAGGGGTATTAGGCACTGAAGCTTTCTTT	-	-	TRBV5-1	TRBJ1-1
CASSEAIGGRLNTEAFF	TGTGCCAGCAGTGAAGCGATAGGAGGGAGGTTGAACACTGAAGCTTTCTTT	-	-	TRBV2	TRBJ1-1
CASSLRGSYNEQFF	TGTGCCAGCAGCTTGAGGGGTTCCTACAATGAGCAGTTCTTC	-	-	TRBV11-1	TRBJ2-1
CASSPLGTGTNQPQHF	TGTGCCAGCAGTCCCCTTGGGACAGGGACGAATCAGCCCCAGCATTTT	once	TRBD1	TRBV27	TRBJ1-5
CASRPASTDTQYF	TGTGCCAGTAGGCCCGCGAGCACAGATACGCAGTATTTT	-	-	TRBV19	TRBJ2-3